This passage covers 27 T cell receptor beta chains from one sample sequenced in a study of long-term antiretroviral therapy in people with HIV. The authors ran the immunoSEQ assay, v3.0, at survey level. Profiled with immunoSEQ multiplex PCR; TCRdb holds only in-frame clones, not every one. The sample contains 25,000 to 30,000 clones, approximately 83% of which appear only once. Sequenced material: unsorted PBMCs, taken 2.8 years after starting antiretroviral therapy. Receptor source: a man between 25 and 39 years old with HIV.

This clone has only a few counts. The chain has TRBV15 and TRBJ1-1; no definite D call. V lost 2 bases and J 5 bases, leaving 9 bases between the germline ends. Germline V lookup: CDR1 LNHNV, CDR2 YYDKDF (reference sequence). CDR3 length: 13 amino acids. This CDR3 reads CATSRSVGTEAFF. DNA for the CDR3: TGTGCCACCAGCAGATCGGTCGGAACTGAAGCTTTCTTT.

The gene calls are TRBV5-6 and TRBJ1-6; no clear D. This CDR3 region has 14 residues. V was cut by 2 bases and J by 7 bases, with 10 bases left in between. Germline loops: CDR1 SGHDT, CDR2 YYEEEE. In DNA, the CDR3 is TGTGCCAGCAGCTTTCGGGGAGAGAATTCACCCCTCCACTTT. This gives the protein CASSFRGENSPLHF.

Only one count was recorded for this clone. The chain employs TRBV29-1 and TRBJ2-3; D gene unclear. From germline, CDR1 is SQVTM and CDR2 ANQGSEA. V was clipped by 6 bases and J by 1 base, with 11 bases between them. The CDR3 runs 13 residues. The CDR3 reads CSVGPLGTDTQYF. The CDR3 DNA reads as TGCAGCGTCGGACCGCTTGGCACAGATACGCAGTATTTT.

The V and J genes are TRBV7-9 and TRBJ2-4; D possibly corresponds to TRBD2 (7 bases). Germline CDR1 and CDR2: SEHNR and FQNEAQ (reference sequence). V was clipped by 1 base and J by 5 bases, with 12 bases between them. The CDR3 is 15 amino acids. The chain's CDR3 is CASSLEGGWQNIQYF. The CDR3 DNA sequence: TGTGCCAGCAGCTTAGAGGGGGGGTGGCAAAACATTCAGTACTTC. Complete variable domain (other parts from reference TRBV7-9 and TRBJ2-4): DTGVSQNPRHKITKRGQNVTFRCDPISEHNRLYWYRQTLGQGPEFLTYFQNEAQLEKSRLLSDRFSAERPKGSFSTLEIQRTEQGDSAMYLCASSLEGGWQNIQYFGAGTRLSVL.

The chain carries TRBV5-4 and TRBJ2-7, with 7 bases identical to TRBD2. Per the germline V gene, CDR1 is SGHNT and CDR2 is YYREEE (reference sequence). This CDR3 is 15 amino acids long. With V trimmed by 0 bases and J by 2 bases, 5 bases remained unmatched. The CDR3 DNA reads as TGTGCCAGCAGCTTGGAAGCGGGGCCTACCTACGAGCAGTACTTC. Amino acid sequence: CASSLEAGPTYEQYF.

CDR3 residues: CASKGVGYRNEQFF. The CDR3 region has the DNA TGTGCCAGTAAGGGGGTGGGATACAGGAATGAGCAGTTCTTC. This chain uses TRBV5-4 with TRBJ2-1, with D possibly matching TRBD1 (6 bases). CDR1 and CDR2 from the germline V gene are SGHNT and YYREEE (reference sequence). The CDR3 spans 14 residues. Trimming shortened V by 8 bases and J by 7 bases, and 19 bases separated the two germline ends.

The rearrangement links TRBV11-2 to TRBJ1-2, with 7 bases that match TRBD1. V shed 1 base and J 8 bases; nucleotides not matched to a gene: 13. The germline gives CDR1 SGHAT, CDR2 FQNNGV. The CDR3 length is 16 residues. CDR3 nucleotides: TGTGCCAGCAGCTTAGCGACAGGGACAAAAGGTGAAGGCTACACCTTC. It encodes CASSLATGTKGEGYTF.

The gene calls are TRBV19 and TRBJ2-7; D remains ambiguous. CDR1 and CDR2 (germline): LNHDA, SQIVND (reference sequence). CDR3 length equals 16 residues. The V and J ends lost 0 bases and 3 bases respectively, with 15 bases between them. The CDR3 loop is CASSIDGGGTNYEQYF. Here the CDR3 DNA reads TGTGCCAGTAGTATAGACGGCGGTGGAACAAACTACGAGCAGTACTTC. The full variable domain, completed using reference TRBV19 and TRBJ2-7, is DGGITQSPKYLFRKEGQNVTLSCEQNLNHDAMYWYRQDPGQGLRLIYYSQIVNDFQKGDIAEGYSVSREKKESFPLTVTSAQKNPTAFYLCASSIDGGGTNYEQYFGPGTRLTVT.

V gene TRBV5-1 combines with J gene TRBJ2-7; 11 bases are shared with TRBD2. Germline CDR1 is SGHRS and CDR2 is YFSETQ. This CDR3 is built from 19 residues. After removal of 4 bases from V and 5 bases from J, the junction contained 20 bases not matched to a gene. The CDR3 nucleotides read TGCGCCAGCAGCCCCGTCGGGGTAGCGGGGGGGCCAAGGAGAAACGAGCAGTACTTC. It is translated as CASSPVGVAGGPRRNEQYF.

This chain connects TRBV6-6 to TRBJ1-2; D is undetermined. The germline V gene has CDR1 MNHNY and CDR2 SVGAGI (reference sequence). The length of the CDR3 is 12 residues. V shed 8 bases and J shed 5 bases, with 12 bases lying between them. The CDR3 loop is CASSGGIYGYTF. CDR3 coding DNA: TGTGCCAGCTCCGGCGGGATTTATGGCTACACCTTC.

This clone was seen a few times. The V and J genes are TRBV6-5 and TRBJ2-7, with D tentatively TRBD2 (6 bases). Between the trimmed V and J ends, which lost 2 bases and 3 bases, there was a span of 11 bases. This CDR3 region has 14 residues. Germline V lookup: CDR1 MNHEY, CDR2 SVGAGI. As DNA, the CDR3 is TGTGCCAGCAGTTACAGGGACTGGCACTACGAGCAGTACTTC. This translates into CASSYRDWHYEQYF.

The chain is built from TRBV27 and TRBJ2-6; 7 bases match TRBD1. CDR1 and CDR2 from the germline V gene are MNHEY and SMNVEV (reference sequence). The CDR3 covers 18 residues. V gave up 5 bases and J gave up 0 bases; unmatched junction bases: 10. CDR3: CASSRPGTALSGANVLTF. The CDR3 region has the DNA TGTGCCAGCAGTCGTCCCGGGACAGCTCTCTCTGGGGCCAACGTCCTGACTTTC.

This clone was found a few times. The chain employs TRBV19 and TRBJ1-5, with D uncertain. Germline CDR1 is LNHDA and CDR2 is SQIVND (reference sequence). The CDR3 consists of 16 residues. Trimming took off 3 bases at V and 0 bases at J, with 12 bases between the two ends. In DNA form, the CDR3 reads TGTGCCAGTAGTATGGACCGAGCTCGTAGCAATCAGCCCCAGCATTTT. Its protein product is CASSMDRARSNQPQHF.

The chain is built from TRBV11-2 and TRBJ2-1, with 7 bases that match TRBD2. The CDR3 length is 16 residues. With V trimmed by 6 bases and J by 4 bases, 12 bases remained unmatched. The V gene's germline CDR1 is SGHAT and CDR2 FQNNGV. Written as DNA, the CDR3 is TGTGCCAGCAGAGCCCTCTCCAGCGGGGCGTACAATGAGCAGTTCTTC. Translation: CASRALSSGAYNEQFF.

A single count supports this clone. One end of the junction varies from germline; a read error may be responsible. V gene TRBV7-7 combines with J gene TRBJ2-3; 7 bases fit TRBD1. The V gene's germline CDR1 is SSHAT and CDR2 FNYEAQ (reference sequence). The CDR3 has 15 amino acids. This CDR3 is CASSFGQALTDTQYF. CDR3 sequence (DNA): TGTGCTAGCAGCTTTGGACAGGCCCTCACAGATACGCAGTATTTT.

The rearrangement links TRBV2 to TRBJ2-2; TRBD1 agrees at 8 bases. Germline V gene lookup returns CDR1 SNHLY and CDR2 FYNNEI. Trimming at V came to 2 bases and at J to 4 bases, leaving 6 bases not matched to a gene. The CDR3 sequence is 16 residues long. CDR3 sequence reads: CASSEQAGGTTGELFF. CDR3 nucleotides: TGTGCCAGCAGTGAACAGGCAGGGGGCACCACCGGGGAGCTGTTTTTT.

This clone was seen once. The chain joins TRBV2 to TRBJ2-7; the D gene is possibly TRBD1 (5 bases). Deletions cut 8 bases from V and 2 bases from J, with 10 bases between. CDR1 SNHLY and CDR2 FYNNEI come from the germline V gene. The CDR3 runs 12 residues. The CDR3: CASGREAYEQYF. CDR3 bases: TGTGCCAGCGGCAGGGAAGCCTACGAGCAGTACTTC.

The chain is built from TRBV19 and TRBJ2-4, with TRBD2 matching 7 bases. CDR1 and CDR2 from the germline V gene are LNHDA and SQIVND (reference sequence). CDR3 size: 14 residues. Losses at the gene ends were 5 bases for V and 5 bases for J; bases not matched to a gene: 6. The CDR3 nucleotides read TGTGCCAGTAGTCGGGCGGGAGTCGAAAACATTCAGTACTTC. Translated: CASSRAGVENIQYF.

This chain uses TRBV19 with TRBJ1-1; D not resolved. V was shortened by 6 bases and J by 4 bases, with 12 bases between the two germline ends. From germline, CDR1 is LNHDA and CDR2 SQIVND (reference sequence). This CDR3 region has 13 residues. The CDR3 loop is CASRREVGTEAFF. The CDR3 DNA sequence: TGTGCCAGTAGAAGAGAGGTGGGCACTGAAGCTTTCTTT.

The genes are TRBV28 and TRBJ1-5, with TRBD1 matching over 7 bases. CDR3 length: 16 residues. In germline, CDR1 is MDHEN, CDR2 SYDVKM. J gave up 5 bases and V 7 bases, and 14 bases lay outside the gene matches. The CDR3, as DNA: TGTGCCAGCAATAGTTTCCGACAGGGAAGCTATCAGCCCCAGCATTTT. It translates to CASNSFRQGSYQPQHF.

The chain is built from TRBV7-9 and TRBJ2-2, with TRBD1 identical over 7 bases. V was pared by 5 bases and J by 4 bases, with 1 base of the junction left unmatched. The CDR3 is 13 amino acids. In germline, CDR1 is SEHNR, CDR2 FQNEAQ (reference sequence). As DNA, the CDR3 is TGTGCCAGCAGCCCAGGGGGCACCGGGGAGCTGTTTTTT. This encodes CASSPGGTGELFF.

This clone was counted once. The chain joins TRBV6-5 to TRBJ1-1; 7 bases align to TRBD1. Germline trimming cut 2 bases from V and 3 bases from J; bases unmatched to any gene: 0. CDR1 and CDR2 from the germline V gene are MNHEY and SVGAGI. There are 13 residues in the CDR3. The CDR3 nucleotides read TGTGCCAGCAGTTACGGGACAGACACTGAAGCTTTCTTT. Translation gives CASSYGTDTEAFF.

This clone was counted between two and nine times. The chain recombines TRBV7-8 with TRBJ2-7; perhaps TRBD2 as D (6 bases). This CDR3 region has 17 residues. Germline V lookup: CDR1 SGHVS, CDR2 FQNEAQ. The V end lost 5 bases, the J end lost 3 bases, and 23 bases lay between the germline ends. CDR3 DNA: TGTGCCAGCAGCCCGAGGATAGGGACTTCTAACTTCTACGAGCAGTACTTC. The encoded protein is CASSPRIGTSNFYEQYF.

V usage is TRBV11-3 and J usage is TRBJ2-3; TRBD2 matches 7 bases. Trimming cost V 3 bases and J 4 bases; bases outside gene matches: 10. Germline CDR1 reads SGHNT; CDR2 reads YENEEA. The CDR3 totals 16 residues. The CDR3 here is CASSFSSGHRADTQYF. The CDR3 DNA sequence: TGTGCCAGCAGCTTTTCTAGCGGCCACCGAGCAGATACGCAGTATTTT.

The gene calls are TRBV4-3 and TRBJ2-3, with TRBD2 as a possible D gene (6 bases). The CDR3 is 15 amino acids. Trimming removed 0 bases at V and 4 bases at J, with 11 bases between. CDR1 is LGHNA, CDR2 YSLEER, per germline. CDR3 sequence (DNA): TGCGCCAGCAGCCAAGATCGGAGGGACTCAGATACGCAGTATTTT. Protein: CASSQDRRDSDTQYF.

The rearrangement links TRBV6-1 to TRBJ2-2; D unresolved. Per germline, CDR1 MNHNS and CDR2 SASEGT. Trimming stripped 5 bases from V and 3 bases from J, with 7 bases between. This CDR3 has 13 amino acids. CDR3 sequence (DNA): TGTGCCAGCAGTCACCGGGACACCGGGGAGCTGTTTTTT. It encodes CASSHRDTGELFF.

This sequence joins TRBV5-1 and TRBJ1-2; D call uncertain. The V gene lost 0 bases and the J gene lost 2 bases, with 14 bases spanning the gap. The CDR3 is 16 residues long. Germline V CDR1 and CDR2: SGHRS, YFSETQ. Here the CDR3 reads CASSLALARRNYGYTF. The CDR3 nucleotides are TGCGCCAGCAGCTTGGCACTAGCGAGGCGGAACTATGGCTACACCTTC.